This TCR beta chain was documented in a study of PD-L1 blockade in urothelial cancer. Across the study: When patients started atezolizumab around 2014, it was given at 1,200 mg intravenously every 3 weeks. In the patient group, about 85% of the roughly 30 were males with bladder-origin urothelial cancer. Researchers found blood samples held a median of 141,255 T cells.

This CDR3 contains 14 residues. The trim removed 5 bases at V and 4 bases at J, leaving 7 bases unmatched. CDR1 MNHNS and CDR2 SASEGT come from the germline V gene. Only in-frame clones appear in the TCRdb table, and some are missing; sequencing was by immunoSEQ multiplex PCR. Among approximately 30,000 clones listed, roughly nine tenths were seen once. Documented time point: peripheral blood 6 weeks after treatment start. The rearrangement uses TRBV6-1 and TRBJ1-2, with 7 bases identical to TRBD1. The sequences come from PBMCs, collected around atezolizumab (anti-PD-L1) treatment. This TCR was sampled from a man at least 80 years old with urothelial cancer. The CDR3 sequence is CASSLGGDSYGYTF. The CDR3 region has the DNA TGTGCCAGCAGTCTAGGAGGGGACAGCTATGGCTACACCTTC.